Reported below is one TCR beta chain. Its antigen is not identified. This CDR3 has 14 amino acids. The V gene's germline CDR1 is ENHRY and CDR2 SYGVKD. V was pared by 4 bases and J by 1 base, with 3 bases of the junction left unmatched. This record comes from a study of cytomegalovirus exposure and HLA in healthy donors. General study results and limits: Most of the TCR beta V segments (in an earlier analysis) were productive either about 87% or about 30% of the time.

60 Vbeta and 13 Jbeta primers were used in PCR. Sequenced by immunoSEQ multiplex PCR; TCRdb stores in-frame clones only, minus some. The sample includes 210,000 or so clones, around three quarters of them seen just once. This receptor was identified in a man in his forties in good health and CMV-seronegative. The J gene is TRBJ2-5, the V gene TRBV10-3, with 7 nucleotides matching TRBD2. The specimen was PBMCs. The CDR3 loop is CAISGGGIQETQYF. DNA of the CDR3: TGTGCCATCAGTGGGGGAGGGATCCAAGAGACCCAGTACTTC.